This T cell receptor beta chain was found in a study of Ad26.COV2.S vaccination and SARS-CoV-2 variants. In the case of this clone: What it recognizes is unknown.

Treatment reported: some 20 received Ad26.COV2.S at low or high dose, single or two shots; a few received placebo; per-sample allocation not given. It was on day 63 after the first vaccine or placebo injection that samples were taken. Donor was an adult aged 18-55 years in Boston. Ad26 vector vaccine expressed Wuhan-strain SARS-CoV-2 spike. The CDR3 spans 12 residues. Trimming removed 1 base at V and 9 bases at J, with 7 bases between. The germline V gene encodes CDR1 SGHVS and CDR2 FQNEAQ. Study-wide results and limits: An underestimation of total T cell responses may have resulted from the TCR breadth and depth analyses. Recipients of vaccine and of placebo showed similar breadth of their non-spike TCR repertoires.

TCRdb keeps only in-frame clones here, not all; method: immunoSEQ multiplex PCR. The data show fewer than 500,000 clones, roughly 87% seen once. Sequenced here: peripheral blood, sampled in a trial of Ad26.COV2.S vaccine versus placebo. The sequence derives from a person between 18 and 65 years old who received the Ad26.COV2.S COVID-19 vaccine or a placebo. V is TRBV7-8 and J is TRBJ1-5; maybe TRBD1 (5 bases). The CDR3 region is CASSLDRGPQHF. CDR3 coding DNA: TGTGCCAGCAGCTTAGATAGGGGGCCCCAGCATTTT.